A single sample gave rise to the 6 T cell receptor beta chains below, sequenced in a study of T cell changes during pregnancy in multiple sclerosis. The protocol was immunoSEQ multiplex PCR, while the TCRdb copy is restricted to in-frame clones and leaves out a portion. The sample lists roughly 29,000 clones, approximately 92% occurring once. The sample consisted of CD8+ T cells from peripheral blood mononuclear cells, taken before pregnancy. These receptors all come from a female donor with multiple sclerosis, enrolled in a pregnancy study.

The chain employs TRBV19 and TRBJ1-1, with 9 nucleotides matching TRBD1. The CDR3 totals 17 residues. Germline V gives CDR1 LNHDA, CDR2 SQIVND (reference sequence). After removal of 7 bases from V and 7 bases from J, the junction contained 19 bases not matched to a gene. The CDR3 protein is CASNTFLSGQGLGEAFF. The CDR3 bases are TGTGCCAGTAACACTTTCCTATCAGGACAGGGGTTGGGTGAAGCTTTCTTT.

The V call is TRBV13, the J call TRBJ2-7; tentative D call: TRBD2 (5 bases). Germline-derived CDR1 and CDR2 are PRHDT and FYEKMQ (reference sequence). V shed 5 bases and J shed 1 base, with 9 bases lying between them. The CDR3 runs 13 residues. The CDR3 region is CASSPGSSYEQYF. The CDR3 bases are TGTGCCAGCAGCCCGGGGTCTTCCTACGAGCAGTACTTC.

The chain uses TRBV23-1 and TRBJ2-7; D remains unclear. TRBV23-1 belongs to the ORF category, with a function that is uncertain. The CDR3 covers 12 residues. V lost 0 bases and J lost 5, with 5 bases in between. In nucleotides, the CDR3 is TGCGCCAGCAGTCAATCGTCGGACGAGCAGTACTTC. It codes for CASSQSSDEQYF.

The chain is built from TRBV7-9 and TRBJ1-1; TRBD1 matches 11 bases. Germline V gene lookup returns CDR1 SEHNR and CDR2 FQNEAQ (reference sequence). Trimming cost V 4 bases and J 2 bases; bases outside gene matches: 9. The CDR3 is made up of 17 amino acids. CDR3 loop: CASSSLGQGAINTEAFF. CDR3 sequence (DNA): TGTGCCAGCAGCTCCCTTGGACAGGGGGCCATAAACACTGAAGCTTTCTTT.

The gene calls are TRBV9 and TRBJ2-1; 12 bases are a match to TRBD2. Germline-derived CDR1 and CDR2 are SGDLS and YYNGEE. After removal of 2 bases from V and 2 bases from J, the junction contained 8 bases not matched to a gene. The CDR3 contains 18 residues. The CDR3 DNA follows: TGTGCCAGCAGCGTCCTCTCTAGCGGGAGGGCCCCCTACAATGAGCAGTTCTTC. It yields the protein CASSVLSSGRAPYNEQFF.

The chain couples TRBV5-4 to TRBJ2-2; D is possibly TRBD2 (5 bases). The V end was cut by 4 bases, the J end by 0 bases, with 16 bases between. There are 17 residues in the CDR3. In germline, CDR1 is SGHNT, CDR2 YYREEE (reference sequence). The CDR3 loop is CASSGEGVRANTGELFF. CDR3 sequence (DNA): TGTGCCAGCAGCGGCGAGGGCGTACGGGCGAACACCGGGGAGCTGTTTTTT. The variable domain in full, with the rest retrieved from reference TRBV5-4 and TRBJ2-2, is ETGVTQSPTHLIKTRGQQVTLRCSSQSGHNTVSWYQQALGQGPQFIFQYYREEENGRGNFPPRFSGLQFPNYSSELNVNALELDDSALYLCASSGEGVRANTGELFFGEGSRLTVL.